The 22 T cell receptor beta chains below were found in one sample sequenced in a study of T cell responses to AZD1222 COVID-19 vaccine. Profiling relied on immunoSEQ multiplex PCR, and the TCRdb table lists in-frame clones only, not all of them. The sample holds 95,000 to 150,000 clones, 80% to 95% seen once. Source: peripheral blood, taken 28 days after the second AZD1222 dose. The source of these receptors is an adult who received the AZD1222 COVID-19 vaccine.

The rearrangement links TRBV18 to TRBJ1-1; 7 bases agree with TRBD1. From germline, CDR1 is KGHSH and CDR2 LQKENI. The length of the CDR3 is 12 residues. After removal of 5 bases from V and 4 bases from J, the junction contained 1 base not matched to a gene. CDR3 bases: TGTGCCAGCTCATCAGGGGGCACTGAAGCTTTCTTT. Residues: CASSSGGTEAFF.

The chain links TRBV5-5 to TRBJ1-5; D remains ambiguous. Trimming removed 4 bases from V and 1 base from J, with 12 bases in between. In germline, CDR1 is SGHKS, CDR2 YYEKEE (reference sequence). The CDR3 sequence is 15 residues long. As DNA, the CDR3 is TGTGCCAGCAGCGGCGGGTTTGGGAGCAATCAGCCCCAGCATTTT. Protein: CASSGGFGSNQPQHF.

The chain employs TRBV16 and TRBJ1-5, with D unclear. The CDR3 is made up of 14 amino acids. Trimming shortened V by 3 bases and J by 0 bases, and 6 bases separated the two germline ends. Germline lookup yields CDR1 KGHSY and CDR2 FQNENV. The CDR3, as DNA: TGTGCCAGCAGCCATAGAAATAGCAATCAGCCCCAGCATTTT. Protein sequence: CASSHRNSNQPQHF. Filled out from reference TRBV16 and TRBJ1-5, the complete variable domain reads GEEVAQTPKHLVRGEGQKAKLYCAPIKGHSYVFWYQQVLKNEFKFLISFQNENVFDETGMPKERFSAKCLPNSPCSLEIQATKLEDSAVYFCASSHRNSNQPQHFGDGTRLSIL.

The rearrangement joins TRBV5-4 to TRBJ2-7, with TRBD1 identical over 10 bases. Per germline, CDR1 SGHNT and CDR2 YYREEE (reference sequence). V lost 4 bases to trimming and J lost 12 bases; unmatched junction nucleotides: 7. This CDR3 spans 12 amino acids. This CDR3 reads CASSVGTGERYF. The CDR3 nucleotides read TGTGCCAGCAGCGTAGGGACAGGGGAACGGTACTTC. The whole variable domain, filled in from reference TRBV5-4 and TRBJ2-7, reads ETGVTQSPTHLIKTRGQQVTLRCSSQSGHNTVSWYQQALGQGPQFIFQYYREEENGRGNFPPRFSGLQFPNYSSELNVNALELDDSALYLCASSVGTGERYFGPGTRLTVT.

This chain uses TRBV6-2 or TRBV6-3 with TRBJ1-2, with TRBD1 matching over 9 bases. Germline V gene sequence: CDR1 MNHEY, CDR2 SVGEGT. The CDR3 has 17 amino acids. With 2 bases clipped from V and 8 bases from J, the junction kept 15 bases outside the gene matches. The CDR3 DNA reads TGTGCCAGCAGTTACCCCTGGGGACAGGGATTGTCGGAAGGCTACACCTTC. Translation: CASSYPWGQGLSEGYTF.

The genes are TRBV2 and TRBJ2-7, with D perhaps matching TRBD2 (5 bases). This CDR3 region has 16 residues. Germline V gives CDR1 SNHLY, CDR2 FYNNEI. V dropped 4 bases and J dropped 3 bases, with 19 bases sitting between them. The CDR3 sequence: CASSGKEREIVYEQYF. The DNA of the CDR3 is TGTGCCAGCAGTGGAAAGGAACGGGAAATAGTCTACGAGCAGTACTTC.

This rearrangement joins TRBV7-9 to TRBJ2-2, with D possibly being TRBD2 (6 bases). The germline CDR1 and CDR2 sequences are SEHNR and FQNEAQ (reference sequence). Deletions cut 2 bases from V and 2 bases from J, with 9 bases between. The CDR3 consists of 15 residues. The CDR3 coding sequence is TGTGCCAGCAGCTTACGCGGACTAAACACCGGGGAGCTGTTTTTT. It encodes CASSLRGLNTGELFF.

The V gene is TRBV6-5, the J gene TRBJ2-1; TRBD2 is a possible D gene (6 bases). Germline V gene sequence: CDR1 MNHEY, CDR2 SVGAGI. The germline V and J ends were trimmed by 6 bases and 8 bases, with 14 bases remaining between them. The CDR3 sequence is 13 residues long. CDR3 nucleotides: TGTGCCAGCAGCTACGGGAGCCGGGATGAGCAGTTCTTC. Its translation is CASSYGSRDEQFF.

This clone was observed a single time. This chain connects TRBV14 to TRBJ2-3; D call uncertain. From germline, CDR1 is SGHDN and CDR2 FVKESK. CDR3 length equals 12 residues. V was pared by 3 bases and J by 7 bases, with 8 bases between. The CDR3, as DNA: TGTGCCAGCAGCCACTCGGTATATACGCAGTATTTT. This translates into CASSHSVYTQYF.

This sequence joins TRBV24-1 and TRBJ2-3; perhaps TRBD1 as D (6 bases). The CDR3 covers 14 residues. CDR1 KGHDR and CDR2 SFDVKD come from the germline V gene. V was shortened by 5 bases and J by 6 bases, with 14 bases between the two germline ends. CDR3: CATSGGQSGDTQYF. CDR3 DNA: TGTGCCACCAGTGGGGGGCAATCTGGTGATACGCAGTATTTT.

This chain connects TRBV29-1 to TRBJ2-1; the D is unclear. The CDR3 contains 15 residues. CDR1 SQVTM and CDR2 ANQGSEA come from the germline V gene. V dropped 7 bases and J dropped 5 bases, with 21 bases sitting between them. The CDR3 nucleotides read TGCAGCGCCCTTCCGGTAGAGAGTATGCACAATGAGCAGTTCTTC. It encodes CSALPVESMHNEQFF.

The chain is built from TRBV28 and TRBJ1-3; maybe TRBD1 (6 bases). CDR3 length equals 18 residues. V lost 6 bases and J 0 bases, leaving 21 bases between the germline ends. The germline gives CDR1 MDHEN, CDR2 SYDVKM. CDR3 nucleotides: TGTGCCAGCAGAGAACGCCAAACAGGGTCCCCCTCTGGAAACACCATATATTTT. As protein: CASRERQTGSPSGNTIYF.

This clone was seen a few times. CDR3 in amino acids: CASSSEQGNYGYTF. CDR3 coding DNA: TGCGCCAGCAGCTCCGAACAGGGTAACTATGGCTACACCTTC. The V call is TRBV5-1, the J call TRBJ1-2; weak D call: TRBD1 (6 bases). Deletions cut 3 bases from V and 1 base from J, with 10 bases between. The germline V gene encodes CDR1 SGHRS and CDR2 YFSETQ. The CDR3 length is 14 residues.

V gene TRBV5-8 combines with J gene TRBJ2-7; no clear D. The CDR3 runs to 11 residues. V gave up 0 bases and J gave up 2 bases, with 0 bases separating them. Germline V gives CDR1 SGHTS, CDR2 YDEGEE. CDR3: CASSLAYEQYF. The CDR3 nucleotides read TGTGCCAGCAGCTTGGCCTACGAGCAGTACTTC.

The chain joins TRBV7-2 to TRBJ2-7; 7 bases are shared with TRBD2. The CDR3 runs to 16 residues. CDR1 and CDR2 (germline): SGHTA, FQGNSA. V shed 3 bases and J 0 bases; nucleotides not matched to a gene: 8. In DNA form, the CDR3 reads TGTGCCAGCAGCTTGGCCCTAGCGGCAAGCTCCTACGAGCAGTACTTC. This sequence encodes CASSLALAASSYEQYF.

CDR3: CASLGQGFVRYTF. In DNA, the CDR3 is TGTGCCAGTTTGGGACAGGGTTTCGTGAGGTACACCTTC. The chain recombines TRBV19 with TRBJ1-2, with 9 bases matching TRBD1. The junction had 12 bases not matched to a gene; V was cut back by 8 bases and J by 11 bases. From germline, CDR1 is LNHDA and CDR2 SQIVND (reference sequence). The length of the CDR3 is 13 residues.

V and J are TRBV19 and TRBJ1-2, with a weak D call TRBD1 (5 bases). V gave up 4 bases and J gave up 0 bases, with 12 bases separating them. Germline V gene sequence: CDR1 LNHDA, CDR2 SQIVND (reference sequence). The CDR3 is 15 residues long. CDR3 region: CASSRPQAANYGYTF. CDR3 bases: TGTGCCAGTAGTAGGCCACAGGCAGCTAACTATGGCTACACCTTC.

This sequence joins TRBV19 and TRBJ2-3; no clear D. The germline CDR1 and CDR2 sequences are LNHDA and SQIVND (reference sequence). This CDR3 spans 13 amino acids. V shed 3 bases and J shed 3 bases, with 7 bases lying between them. CDR3 protein: CASSILPTDTQYF. The CDR3 DNA follows: TGTGCCAGTAGTATCCTGCCTACAGATACGCAGTATTTT.

The chain carries TRBV6-4 and TRBJ1-4; TRBD1 might be the D (5 bases). The V and J ends lost 10 bases and 7 bases respectively, with 10 bases between them. The germline V gene encodes CDR1 MRHNA and CDR2 SNTAGT. The CDR3 loop spans 11 amino acids. The CDR3 coding sequence is TGTGCCACCATGAGGGGTGAAAAACTGTTTTTT. It yields the protein CATMRGEKLFF.

J is TRBJ1-1 and V is TRBV6-2 or TRBV6-3; D gene unclear. V was pared by 2 bases and J by 3 bases, with 10 bases between. The CDR3 spans 14 residues. Germline V lookup: CDR1 MNHEY, CDR2 SVGEGT. The CDR3 DNA sequence: TGTGCCAGCAGTTACGCCACAGAACACACTGAAGCTTTCTTT. The encoded protein is CASSYATEHTEAFF.

The genes are TRBV29-1 and TRBJ1-2; a possible D gene is TRBD1 (6 bases). This CDR3 has 16 amino acids. V was trimmed by 7 bases and J by 8 bases, leaving 29 bases between them. From germline, CDR1 is SQVTM and CDR2 ANQGSEA. The CDR3 here is CSARWQGIPHRGGYTF. The DNA of the CDR3 is TGCAGCGCGCGGTGGCAGGGGATCCCACATCGGGGAGGCTACACCTTC. The entire variable domain, with the rest obtained from reference TRBV29-1 and TRBJ1-2, is as follows: SAVISQKPSRDICQRGTSLTIQCQVDSQVTMMFWYRQQPGQSLTLIATANQGSEATYESGFVIDKFPISRPNLTFSTLTVSNMSPEDSSIYLCSARWQGIPHRGGYTFGSGTRLTVV.

The rearrangement links TRBV5-1 to TRBJ1-2; D unclear. Trimming shortened V by 0 bases and J by 7 bases, and 13 bases separated the two germline ends. CDR3 length equals 14 residues. The germline V gene encodes CDR1 SGHRS and CDR2 YFSETQ. Here the CDR3 reads CASSLVRGNTGYTF. In DNA form, the CDR3 reads TGCGCCAGCAGCTTGGTACGTGGGAATACTGGCTACACCTTC.